These 23 T cell receptor beta chains came from one sample sequenced in a study of PD-1 blockade in classical Hodgkin lymphoma. The time point denotes: cycle 4 day 1 (C4D1), after more than 5 weeks of nivolumab. Relapse was seen in all patients after autologous stem cell transplantation, and brentuximab vedotin exposure was variable. Profiling relied on immunoSEQ multiplex PCR, and the TCRdb table lists in-frame clones only, not all of them. The table records roughly 48,000 clones, roughly 86% of them present only once. The sequences come from peripheral blood mononuclear cells (PBMCs), collected before the fourth cycle of nivolumab. All receptors come from a human donor with classical Hodgkin lymphoma.

This chain links TRBV7-2 with TRBJ1-1, with D unclear. The CDR3 consists of 14 residues. The V end lost 0 bases, the J end lost 1 base, and 6 bases lay between the germline ends. Germline V gene data show CDR1 as SGHTA and CDR2 as FQGNSA. The CDR3 sequence is CASSLAQRNTEAFF. The CDR3 nucleotides are TGTGCCAGCAGCTTAGCTCAGAGGAACACTGAAGCTTTCTTT. The whole variable domain, remainder taken from reference TRBV7-2 and TRBJ1-1, is GAGVSQSPSNKVTEKGKDVELRCDPISGHTALYWYRQSLGQGLEFLIYFQGNSAPDKSGLPSDRFSAERTGGSVSTLTIQRTQQEDSAVYLCASSLAQRNTEAFFGQGTRLTVV.

Written as DNA, the CDR3 is TGTGCCAGCAGCTCAGCAGGGGGTTATGGCTACACCTTC. The encoded protein is CASSSAGGYGYTF. This sequence joins TRBV7-2 and TRBJ1-2, with TRBD1 matching 7 bases. Germline CDR1 reads SGHTA; CDR2 reads FQGNSA. The CDR3 sequence is 13 residues long. The ends lost 4 bases at V and 5 bases at J; junction bases unmatched: 4.

The chain joins TRBV4-1 to TRBJ1-4; D is unclear. CDR1 and CDR2 (germline): MGHRA, YSYEKL. The CDR3 has 15 residues. V was shortened by 2 bases and J by 4 bases, with 11 bases between the two germline ends. In DNA, the CDR3 is TGCGCCAGCAGCCAATCCCGGGTCTATAATGAAAAACTGTTTTTT. The encoded protein is CASSQSRVYNEKLFF.

V and J are TRBV6-1 and TRBJ2-2; D unresolved. This CDR3 comprises 13 residues. Between the trimmed V and J ends, which lost 6 bases and 4 bases, there was a span of 9 bases. Per germline, CDR1 MNHNS and CDR2 SASEGT. The CDR3 coding sequence is TGTGCCAGCAGGAACACCCTCACCGGGGAGCTGTTTTTT. The encoded protein is CASRNTLTGELFF.

This clone occurred once. As DNA, the CDR3 is TGTGCCAGCAGTGCCCTAGCGGGATCTCGTCCTACGCAGTATTTT. Translation gives CASSALAGSRPTQYF. V is TRBV28 and J is TRBJ2-3; 9 bases are a match to TRBD2. Germline V lookup: CDR1 MDHEN, CDR2 SYDVKM. Trimming cost V 5 bases and J 8 bases; bases outside gene matches: 11. This CDR3 contains 15 residues.

This clone showed up just once. The rearrangement joins TRBV6-5 to TRBJ1-1; D is ambiguous. This CDR3 has 11 amino acids. Trimming stripped 6 bases from V and 4 bases from J, with 6 bases between. Germline assignment: CDR1 MNHEY and CDR2 SVGAGI. The CDR3 DNA reads TGTGCCAGCAGGTTCGGCACTGAAGCTTTCTTT. This codes for CASRFGTEAFF.

The rearrangement links TRBV4-3 to TRBJ1-5, with TRBD1 identical over 11 bases. This CDR3 has 14 amino acids. Trimming at V came to 3 bases and at J to 9 bases, leaving 4 bases not matched to a gene. In germline, CDR1 is LGHNA, CDR2 YSLEER. The CDR3 nucleotides are TGCGCCAGCAGCCACCGGGACAGGGGGGCGCCCCAGCATTTT. Translating it yields CASSHRDRGAPQHF.

The V call is TRBV29-1, the J call TRBJ1-1; D not resolved. V shed 4 bases and J shed 3 bases, with 9 bases lying between them. This CDR3 has 12 amino acids. The V gene's germline CDR1 is SQVTM and CDR2 ANQGSEA. The CDR3 nucleotides read TGCAGCGTTGTCAGTGAGGACACTGAAGCTTTCTTT. Its translation: CSVVSEDTEAFF.

The rearrangement joins TRBV4-1 to TRBJ2-5; D gene unclear. V lost 3 bases, J lost 4 bases, and 18 bases lay in between. This CDR3 region has 16 residues. Germline V gene sequence: CDR1 MGHRA, CDR2 YSYEKL. The DNA for the CDR3 is TGCGCCAGCAGCCAGGACGACTTTACGTCCGGAGAGACCCAGTACTTC. Its translation is CASSQDDFTSGETQYF.

CDR3 sequence: CASSVADSVSEAFF. The CDR3 DNA reads TGTGCCAGCAGCGTAGCGGACAGTGTATCAGAAGCTTTCTTT. The chain recombines TRBV9 with TRBJ1-1, with D possibly being TRBD1 (6 bases). Looked up from germline, CDR1 is SGDLS and CDR2 is YYNGEE. CDR3 length: 14 residues. V lost 0 bases to trimming and J lost 8 bases, with 14 bases between them. The variable domain in full, completed from reference TRBV9 and TRBJ1-1, reads DSGVTQTPKHLITATGQRVTLRCSPRSGDLSVYWYQQSLDQGLQFLIQYYNGEERAKGNILERFSAQQFPDLHSELNLSSLELGDSALYFCASSVADSVSEAFFGQGTRLTVV.

The CDR3 loop is CASSPDRAATEAFF. The DNA for the CDR3 is TGTGCCAGCAGCCCCGACAGGGCGGCCACTGAAGCTTTCTTT. The genes are TRBV5-6 and TRBJ1-1, with 7 bases aligning to TRBD1. This CDR3 comprises 14 residues. CDR1 SGHDT and CDR2 YYEEEE come from the germline V gene. The junction had 7 bases not matched to a gene; V was cut back by 4 bases and J by 4 bases.

This clone was picked up one time. This sequence joins TRBV29-1 and TRBJ2-1; 10 nucleotides match TRBD2. The CDR3 has 18 residues. V gave up 5 bases and J gave up 1 base; unmatched junction bases: 14. Germline V gene lookup returns CDR1 SQVTM and CDR2 ANQGSEA. CDR3 sequence reads: CSVYPWAVAGGSYNEQFF. CDR3 coding DNA: TGCAGCGTTTATCCCTGGGCGGTAGCGGGAGGATCCTACAATGAGCAGTTCTTC.

V is TRBV2 and J is TRBJ2-1; tentative D call: TRBD2 (5 bases). This CDR3 has 14 amino acids. Germline V gene lookup returns CDR1 SNHLY and CDR2 FYNNEI. With 7 bases removed from V and 0 bases from J, the gap between germline ends came to 10 bases. DNA of the CDR3: TGTGCCAGCACTGATACTAGCTCCTACAATGAGCAGTTCTTC. It encodes CASTDTSSYNEQFF.

V and J are TRBV7-2 and TRBJ2-1; 12 bases map to TRBD2. The ends lost 4 bases at V and 7 bases at J; junction bases unmatched: 5. Germline lookup yields CDR1 SGHTA and CDR2 FQGNSA. The CDR3 covers 15 residues. The CDR3 spells CASSSSSGGVNEQFF. CDR3 coding DNA: TGTGCCAGCAGCTCATCTAGCGGGGGGGTAAATGAGCAGTTCTTC.

This clone was observed once. The gene calls are TRBV7-9 and TRBJ2-5, with 8 bases fitting TRBD2. V trimming: 7 bases; J trimming: 1 base; junction bases outside the gene matches: 14. CDR3 size: 17 residues. Germline lookup yields CDR1 SEHNR and CDR2 FQNEAQ (reference sequence). The CDR3 nucleotides are TGTGCCAGCATCCCCGGGCTAATAGCGGGGCCCCAAGAGACCCAGTACTTC. Protein product: CASIPGLIAGPQETQYF.

CDR3 sequence (DNA): TGTGCCAGCAGCGTAGAGGACAGAACCGAGCAGTACTTC. This gives the protein CASSVEDRTEQYF. The chain is built from TRBV9 and TRBJ2-7, with D tentatively TRBD1 (6 bases). Trimming left V 0 bases short and J 6 bases short, with 10 bases between. CDR1 is SGDLS and CDR2 is YYNGEE in the germline V gene. The CDR3 has 13 residues.

V is TRBV6-5 and J is TRBJ1-2; 9 bases align to TRBD1. The CDR3 consists of 15 residues. CDR1 and CDR2 (germline): MNHEY, SVGAGI. J was trimmed by 4 bases and V by 5 bases; bases with no gene match: 8. CDR3 loop: CASSTPGQGVYGYTF. As DNA, the CDR3 is TGTGCCAGCAGTACCCCGGGACAGGGCGTCTATGGCTACACCTTC.

V and J are TRBV7-9 and TRBJ2-7, with TRBD2 identical over 9 bases. In germline, CDR1 is SEHNR, CDR2 FQNEAQ (reference sequence). Trimming removed 5 bases from V and 3 bases from J; junction bases left unmatched: 11. The length of the CDR3 is 16 residues. CDR3 loop: CASSTTLAGSYYEQYF. The CDR3 bases are TGTGCCAGCAGCACCACCCTAGCGGGGTCTTACTACGAGCAGTACTTC.

The chain combines TRBV2 with TRBJ2-1; TRBD1 matches at 7 bases. J gave up 7 bases and V 4 bases, and 7 bases lay outside the gene matches. CDR3 length: 14 amino acids. Germline loops: CDR1 SNHLY, CDR2 FYNNEI. CDR3 in amino acids: CASSGQGIGNEQFF. The CDR3 DNA reads TGTGCCAGCAGTGGACAGGGTATAGGAAATGAGCAGTTCTTC.

This chain links TRBV7-9 with TRBJ2-7; TRBD2 agrees at 7 bases. The germline gives CDR1 SEHNR, CDR2 FQNEAQ (reference sequence). CDR3 length: 16 amino acids. V lost 5 bases, J lost 6 bases, and 16 bases stayed unmatched. In DNA form, the CDR3 reads TGTGCCAGCAGCCTTCCCACCGCTAGCGGTGGCTTCGAGCAGTACTTC. Translation: CASSLPTASGGFEQYF.

V usage is TRBV29-1 and J usage is TRBJ2-2; no firm D call. The germline V gene has CDR1 SQVTM and CDR2 ANQGSEA. Trimming pared 7 bases from V and 4 bases from J, leaving 10 bases between. This CDR3 is 12 amino acids long. The CDR3 sequence: CSAGSGTGELFF. The CDR3 nucleotides are TGCAGCGCTGGAAGTGGCACCGGGGAGCTGTTTTTT.

The J gene is TRBJ2-7, the V gene TRBV14; TRBD2 matches at 12 bases. The trim removed 2 bases at V and 7 bases at J, leaving 9 bases unmatched. The CDR3 length is 16 residues. Per the germline V gene, CDR1 is SGHDN and CDR2 is FVKESK. CDR3 DNA sequence: TGTGCCAGCAGCCAACTTGGACTAGCGGGGTTGTGGGAGCAGTACTTC. Amino acids: CASSQLGLAGLWEQYF.

The chain couples TRBV6-1 to TRBJ2-5; tentatively, D is TRBD1 (5 bases). V lost 0 bases to trimming and J lost 1 base, with 12 bases between them. This CDR3 comprises 16 residues. Germline loops: CDR1 MNHNS, CDR2 SASEGT. The CDR3 DNA sequence: TGTGCCAGCAGTGAAGCGGGGCAGGGCATCCAAGAGACCCAGTACTTC. It specifies CASSEAGQGIQETQYF.